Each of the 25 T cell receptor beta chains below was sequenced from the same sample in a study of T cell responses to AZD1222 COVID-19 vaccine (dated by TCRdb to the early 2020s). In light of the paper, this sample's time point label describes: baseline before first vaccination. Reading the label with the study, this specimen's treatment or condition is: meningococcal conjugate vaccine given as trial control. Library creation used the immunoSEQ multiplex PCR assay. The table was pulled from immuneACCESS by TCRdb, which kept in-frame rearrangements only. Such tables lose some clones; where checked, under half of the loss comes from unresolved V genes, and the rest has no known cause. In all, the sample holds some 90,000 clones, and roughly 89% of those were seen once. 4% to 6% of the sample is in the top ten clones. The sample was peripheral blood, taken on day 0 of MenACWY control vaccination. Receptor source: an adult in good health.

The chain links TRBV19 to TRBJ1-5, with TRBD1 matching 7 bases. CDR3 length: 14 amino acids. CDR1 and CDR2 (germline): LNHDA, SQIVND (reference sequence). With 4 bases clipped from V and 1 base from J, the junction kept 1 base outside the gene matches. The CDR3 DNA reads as TGTGCCAGTAGTACACAGGGGAGCAATCAGCCCCAGCATTTT. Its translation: CASSTQGSNQPQHF.

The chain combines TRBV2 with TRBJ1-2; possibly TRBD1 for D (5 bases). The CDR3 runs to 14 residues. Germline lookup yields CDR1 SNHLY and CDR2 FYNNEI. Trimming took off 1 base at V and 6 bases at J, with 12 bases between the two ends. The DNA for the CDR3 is TGTGCCAGCAGTGAAGGGACGCGGGGGGATGGCTACACCTTC. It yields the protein CASSEGTRGDGYTF.

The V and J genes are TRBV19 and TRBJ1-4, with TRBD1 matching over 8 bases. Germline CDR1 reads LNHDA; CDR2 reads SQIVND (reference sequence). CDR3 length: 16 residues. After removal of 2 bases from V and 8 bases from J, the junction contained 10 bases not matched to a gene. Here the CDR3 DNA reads TGTGCCAGTAGTATACCACGGACAGGGTTGCGAGAAAAACTGTTTTTT. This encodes CASSIPRTGLREKLFF.

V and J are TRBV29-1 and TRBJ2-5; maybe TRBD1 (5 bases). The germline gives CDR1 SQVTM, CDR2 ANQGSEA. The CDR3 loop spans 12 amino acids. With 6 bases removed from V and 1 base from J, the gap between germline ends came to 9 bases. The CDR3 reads CSVRVPQETQYF. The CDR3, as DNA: TGCAGCGTCAGGGTACCCCAAGAGACCCAGTACTTC.

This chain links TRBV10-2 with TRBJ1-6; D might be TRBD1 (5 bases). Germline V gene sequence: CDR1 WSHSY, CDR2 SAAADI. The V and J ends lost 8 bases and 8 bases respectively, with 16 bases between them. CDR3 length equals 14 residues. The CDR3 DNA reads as TGCGCCAGCTCCCGGGGACTGAAGGATTCACCCCTCCACTTT. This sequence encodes CASSRGLKDSPLHF.

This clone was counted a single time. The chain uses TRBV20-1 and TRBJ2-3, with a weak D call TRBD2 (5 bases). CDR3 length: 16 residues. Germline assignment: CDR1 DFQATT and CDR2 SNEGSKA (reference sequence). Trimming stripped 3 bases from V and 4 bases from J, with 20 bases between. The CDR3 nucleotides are TGCAGTGCTAGTCCCCTAGAGGGCAACCGGGCAGATACGCAGTATTTT. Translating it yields CSASPLEGNRADTQYF.

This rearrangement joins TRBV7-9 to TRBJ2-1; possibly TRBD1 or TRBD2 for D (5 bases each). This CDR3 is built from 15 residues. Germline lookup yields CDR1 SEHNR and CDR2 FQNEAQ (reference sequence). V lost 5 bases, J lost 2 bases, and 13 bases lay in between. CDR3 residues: CASSTGHNAYNEQFF. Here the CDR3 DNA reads TGTGCCAGCAGCACGGGGCATAACGCCTACAATGAGCAGTTCTTC.

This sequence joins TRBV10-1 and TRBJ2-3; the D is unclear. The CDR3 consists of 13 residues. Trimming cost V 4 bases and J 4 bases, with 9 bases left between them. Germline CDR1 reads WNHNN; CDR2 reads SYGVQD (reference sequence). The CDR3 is CASSGIGSDTQYF. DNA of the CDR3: TGCGCCAGCAGTGGTATTGGGTCAGATACGCAGTATTTT.

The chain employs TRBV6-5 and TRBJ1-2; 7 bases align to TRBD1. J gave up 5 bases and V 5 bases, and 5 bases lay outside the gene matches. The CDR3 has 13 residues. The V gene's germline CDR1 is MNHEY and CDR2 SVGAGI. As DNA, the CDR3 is TGTGCCAGCAGTAAGACAGGGCTTTATGGCTACACCTTC. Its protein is CASSKTGLYGYTF.

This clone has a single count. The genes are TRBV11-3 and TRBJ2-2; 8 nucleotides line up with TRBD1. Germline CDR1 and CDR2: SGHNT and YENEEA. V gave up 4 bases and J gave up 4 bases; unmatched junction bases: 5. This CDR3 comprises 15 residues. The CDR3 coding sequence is TGTGCCAGCAGCTCCGGACAGGGATCCACCGGGGAGCTGTTTTTT. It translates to CASSSGQGSTGELFF. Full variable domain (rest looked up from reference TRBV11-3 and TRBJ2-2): EAGVVQSPRYKIIEKKQPVAFWCNPISGHNTLYWYLQNLGQGPELLIRYENEEAVDDSQLPKDRFSAERLKGVDSTLKIQPAELGDSAVYLCASSSGQGSTGELFFGEGSRLTVL.

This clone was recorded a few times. CDR3: CASSQEADRQDTEAFF. DNA for the CDR3: TGTGCCAGCAGCCAAGAAGCGGACCGGCAGGACACTGAAGCTTTCTTT. The chain recombines TRBV4-2 with TRBJ1-1; D not resolved. The CDR3 spans 16 residues. The V end was cut by 0 bases, the J end by 3 bases, with 14 bases between. Germline V gives CDR1 LGHNA, CDR2 YNFKEQ.

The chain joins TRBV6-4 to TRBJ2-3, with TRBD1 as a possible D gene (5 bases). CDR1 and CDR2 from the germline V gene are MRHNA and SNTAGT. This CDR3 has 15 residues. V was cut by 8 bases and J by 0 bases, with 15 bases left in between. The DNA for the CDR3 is TGTGCCAGCGGGGCCACAGCTTCTAGCACAGATACGCAGTATTTT. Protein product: CASGATASSTDTQYF.

The CDR3 loop reads CASSWGGTLNQPQHF. The CDR3 nucleotides read TGTGCCAGCAGCTGGGGCGGAACCCTGAATCAGCCCCAGCATTTT. This chain joins TRBV5-6 and TRBJ1-5; D is perhaps TRBD1 (5 bases). V lost 3 bases, J lost 4 bases, and 14 bases lay in between. The CDR3 length is 15 residues. Germline V CDR1 and CDR2: SGHDT, YYEEEE.

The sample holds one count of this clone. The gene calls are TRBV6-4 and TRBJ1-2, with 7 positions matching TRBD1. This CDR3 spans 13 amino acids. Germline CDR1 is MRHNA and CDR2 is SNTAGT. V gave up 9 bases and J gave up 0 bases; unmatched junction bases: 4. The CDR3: CASAQGTNYGYTF. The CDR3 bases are TGTGCCAGTGCACAGGGGACTAACTATGGCTACACCTTC.

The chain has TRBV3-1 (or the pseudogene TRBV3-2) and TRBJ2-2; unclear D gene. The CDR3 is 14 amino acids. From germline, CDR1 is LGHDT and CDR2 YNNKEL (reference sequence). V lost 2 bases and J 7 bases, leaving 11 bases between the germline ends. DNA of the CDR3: TGTGCCAGCAGCCAAAATTCAGGTGTCGGGGAGCTGTTTTTT. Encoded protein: CASSQNSGVGELFF.

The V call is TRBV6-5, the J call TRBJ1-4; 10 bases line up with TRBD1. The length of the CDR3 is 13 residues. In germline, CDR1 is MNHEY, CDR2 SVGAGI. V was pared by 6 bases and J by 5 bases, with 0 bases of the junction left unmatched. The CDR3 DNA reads TGTGCCAGCAGGACAGGGGGCAATGAAAAACTGTTTTTT. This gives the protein CASRTGGNEKLFF.

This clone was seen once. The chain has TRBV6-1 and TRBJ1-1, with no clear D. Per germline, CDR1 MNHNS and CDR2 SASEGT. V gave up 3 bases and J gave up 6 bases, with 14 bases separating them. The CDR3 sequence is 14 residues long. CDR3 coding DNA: TGTGCCAGCAGTGAGACTCCGGCCGCCCCTGAAGCTTTCTTT. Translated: CASSETPAAPEAFF.

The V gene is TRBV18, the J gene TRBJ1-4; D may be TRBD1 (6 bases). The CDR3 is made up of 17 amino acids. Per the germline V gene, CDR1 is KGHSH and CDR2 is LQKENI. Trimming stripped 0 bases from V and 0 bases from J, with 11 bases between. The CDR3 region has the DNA TGTGCCAGCTCACCACCAGGGACAACGACAACTAATGAAAAACTGTTTTTT. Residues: CASSPPGTTTTNEKLFF.

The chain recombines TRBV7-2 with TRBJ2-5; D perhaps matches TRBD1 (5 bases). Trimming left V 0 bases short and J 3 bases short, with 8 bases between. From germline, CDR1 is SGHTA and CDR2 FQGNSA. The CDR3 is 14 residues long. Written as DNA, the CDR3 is TGTGCCAGCAGCTTAGCCAGGGCCAAAGAGACCCAGTACTTC. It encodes CASSLARAKETQYF.

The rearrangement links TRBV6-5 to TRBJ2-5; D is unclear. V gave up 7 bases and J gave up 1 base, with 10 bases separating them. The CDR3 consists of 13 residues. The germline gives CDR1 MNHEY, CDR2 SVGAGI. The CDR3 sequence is CASTQRLQETQYF. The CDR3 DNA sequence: TGTGCCAGCACCCAGCGTCTCCAAGAGACCCAGTACTTC.

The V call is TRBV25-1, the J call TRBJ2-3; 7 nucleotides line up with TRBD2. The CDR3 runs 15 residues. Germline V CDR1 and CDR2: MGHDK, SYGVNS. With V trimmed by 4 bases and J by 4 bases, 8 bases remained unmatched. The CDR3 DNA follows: TGTGCCAGCAGTGTGGGAGCGGGACTGGCAGATACGCAGTATTTT. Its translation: CASSVGAGLADTQYF.

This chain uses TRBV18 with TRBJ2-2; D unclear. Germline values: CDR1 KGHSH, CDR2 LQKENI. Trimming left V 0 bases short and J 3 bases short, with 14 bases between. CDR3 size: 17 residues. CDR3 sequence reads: CASSPPGNRVHTGELFF. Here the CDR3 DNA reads TGTGCCAGCTCACCACCGGGGAATCGGGTACACACCGGGGAGCTGTTTTTT.

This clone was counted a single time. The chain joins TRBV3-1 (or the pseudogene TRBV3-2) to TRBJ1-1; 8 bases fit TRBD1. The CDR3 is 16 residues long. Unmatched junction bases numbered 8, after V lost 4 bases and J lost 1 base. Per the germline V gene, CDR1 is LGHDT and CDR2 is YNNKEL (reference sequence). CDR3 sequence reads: CASSPGQGPKNTEAFF. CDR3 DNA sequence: TGTGCCAGCAGCCCCGGACAGGGACCGAAGAACACTGAAGCTTTCTTT.

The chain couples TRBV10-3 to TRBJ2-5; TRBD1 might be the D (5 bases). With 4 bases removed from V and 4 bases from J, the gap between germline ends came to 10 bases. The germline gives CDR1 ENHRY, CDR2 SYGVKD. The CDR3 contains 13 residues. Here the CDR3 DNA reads TGTGCCATCAGTGGCGGCAGGGCAGAGACCCAGTACTTC. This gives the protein CAISGGRAETQYF.

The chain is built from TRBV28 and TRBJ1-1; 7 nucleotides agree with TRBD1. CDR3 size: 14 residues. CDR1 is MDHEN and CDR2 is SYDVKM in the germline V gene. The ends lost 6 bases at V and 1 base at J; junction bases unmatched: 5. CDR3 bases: TGTGCCAGCAGGACCGGGACAGCGAACACTGAAGCTTTCTTT. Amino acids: CASRTGTANTEAFF.